Listed below are T cell receptor beta chains from one sample, sequenced in a study of blood T cell repertoires in COVID-19. Assay used: immunoSEQ multiplex PCR; TCRdb lists only in-frame clones, some missing. The table includes 350,000 or so clones, more than 75% detected once. The sample consisted of PBMCs or T cells enriched from blood (not recorded which). Receptor source: a woman aged 30 to 39 who had recovered from COVID-19. Each CDR3 is given with its conserved first and last residue. Not all rows give a size; the values are once, few, many and, for expanded clones, a class.

>TRBV30|-
CAWSTGQRNQPQHF
>TRBV19|-
CASSWDRGRGEHF
>TRBV11-2|once
CASSSWTGSSYNSPLHF
>TRBV2|-
CASSERTGRTDTQYF
>TRBV19|few
CASSPPGQGGNQPQHF
>TRBV6-1|-
CASSDVGGGDEQFF
>TRBV13|-
CASSPGGGANEQFF
>TRBV6-5|-
CASSYEGSQGYTF
>TRBV6-6|-
CASSPWTSRETQYF
>TRBV15|once
CATSRDMGLAQPQHF
>TRBV2|-
CASSDVVTGSGTQYF
>TRBV5-1|-
CASSWGLADYNEQFF
>TRBV6-5|-
CASSMGQLNTEAFF
>TRBV9|-
CASSVGRRGGLQVSTDTQYF
>TRBV6-2/TRBV6-3|-
CASSYSLGQGDTGELFF
>TRBV6-5|-
CASRPPGTGNGYTF
>TRBV2|-
CASRGDRNNEQFF
>TRBV19|few
CASSMGQVEAFF
>TRBV19|-
CASRTSALTDQPQHF
>TRBV5-6|-
CASSSRREGLDSPLHF
>TRBV5-5|-
CASSWTDRGNQPQHF
>TRBV10-3|-
CAICDGLNEKLFF
>TRBV28|-
CASRRSGNEGYTF
>TRBV6-5|once
CASTTGTGAYEQYF
>TRBV19|-
CASSTGLAGLQRKQFF
>TRBV27|-
CASSLRGRQDEQYF
>TRBV28|-
CASSLGTGYQPQHF
>TRBV6-1|-
CASSEQGFSGNTIYF
>TRBV15|-
CATSRDRGRGTEAFF
>TRBV3-1/TRBV3-2|-
CASSPLGADTEAFF
>TRBV27|-
CASSRAGDNSPLHF